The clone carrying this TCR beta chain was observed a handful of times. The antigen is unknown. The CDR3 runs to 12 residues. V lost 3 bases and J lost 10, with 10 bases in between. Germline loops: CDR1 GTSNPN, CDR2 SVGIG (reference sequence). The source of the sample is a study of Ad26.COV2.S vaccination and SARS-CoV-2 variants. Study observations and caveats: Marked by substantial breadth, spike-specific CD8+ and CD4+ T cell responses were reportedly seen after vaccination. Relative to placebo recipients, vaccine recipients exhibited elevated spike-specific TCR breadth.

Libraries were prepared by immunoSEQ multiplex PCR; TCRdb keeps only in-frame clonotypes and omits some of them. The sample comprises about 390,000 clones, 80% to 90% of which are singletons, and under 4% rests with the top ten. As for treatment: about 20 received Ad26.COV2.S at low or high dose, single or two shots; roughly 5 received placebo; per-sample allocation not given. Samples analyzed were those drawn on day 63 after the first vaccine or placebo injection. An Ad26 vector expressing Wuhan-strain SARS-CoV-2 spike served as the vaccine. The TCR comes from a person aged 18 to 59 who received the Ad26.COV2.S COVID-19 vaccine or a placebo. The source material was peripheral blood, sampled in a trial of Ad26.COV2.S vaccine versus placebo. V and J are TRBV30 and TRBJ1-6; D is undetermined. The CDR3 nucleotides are TGTGCCTGGAGCGCCCCGGGGTCACCCCTCCACTTT. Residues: CAWSAPGSPLHF.